Below are 32 T cell receptor beta chains sequenced from a single sample in a study of prognosis after radiotherapy for stage I lung cancer. The study amplified the TCR beta CDR3 region from genomic DNA. This amplification was carried out by two rounds of multiplex PCR. Gene-specific TRBV and TRBJ primers were used in PCR round one. TCRdb recomputed calls from the multiplex PCR reads with MiXCR, one row per CDR3 protein. The sample lists about 35,000 distinct CDR3 sequences; approximately 32% were seen once. The sample consisted of PBMCs, taken before or after stereotactic body radiation therapy (not recorded which). The origin of the receptors is a donor at least 50 years old with non-small cell lung cancer.

The sample holds a few counts of this clonotype. Just one base apart from a much larger clone, this may be a read error. For the CDR3, the DNA is TGTGCCAGCAGGGGCGGGGACATGGGGCTTAAGACCCAGTACTTC. Translated, it gives CASRGGDMGLKTQYF. The V gene is TRBV2, the J gene TRBJ2-5; D might be TRBD1 or TRBD2, each matching 6 bases. V shed 6 bases and J shed 6 bases, with 20 bases lying between them. The CDR3 totals 15 residues. Germline V gene sequence: CDR1 SNHLY, CDR2 FYNNEI.

This clonotype has ten or more counts. The chain combines TRBV19 with TRBJ1-2; D uncertain. The ends were cut back, 3 bases at V and 4 bases at J, with 15 bases in the middle. CDR3 length: 15 residues. CDR1 LNHDA and CDR2 SQIVND come from the germline V gene (reference sequence). CDR3 region: CASSIPLRSGYGYTF. The CDR3 DNA is TGTGCCAGTAGTATCCCCCTGCGAAGCGGCTATGGCTACACCTTC.

This chain connects TRBV27 to TRBJ1-4; D unclear. Germline CDR1 is MNHEY and CDR2 is SMNVEV (reference sequence). The length of the CDR3 is 12 residues. Trimming cost V 8 bases and J 3 bases, with 7 bases left between them. The CDR3 loop is CASSRANEKLFF. In DNA, the CDR3 is TGTGCCAGCTCGCGGGCTAATGAAAAACTGTTTTTT.

The rearrangement uses TRBV6-2 or TRBV6-3 and TRBJ2-6; D ambiguous. Germline CDR1 reads MNHEY; CDR2 reads SVGEGT. The CDR3 has 15 amino acids. V was shortened by 9 bases and J by 0 bases, with 12 bases between the two germline ends. CDR3 residues: CASSPEGSGANVLTF. CDR3 nucleotide sequence: TGTGCCAGTAGTCCCGAAGGCTCTGGGGCCAACGTCCTGACTTTC.

This clonotype is a singleton in its sample. With a far larger clone one base away, a read error is the likely cause. The chain uses TRBV27 and TRBJ1-5; perhaps TRBD1 as D (6 bases). V gave up 10 bases and J gave up 5 bases, with 15 bases separating them. CDR1 MNHEY and CDR2 SMNVEV come from the germline V gene (reference sequence). CDR3 length: 13 amino acids. CDR3 bases: TGTGCCAACAGGGAGGGACGCCATCAGCCCCAGCATTTT. Translation gives CANREGRHQPQHF.

This clonotype was seen once. The V and J genes are TRBV6-4 and TRBJ2-3, with a weak D call TRBD2 (6 bases). V was clipped by 6 bases and J by 2 bases, with 12 bases between them. The CDR3 runs to 14 residues. Germline lookup yields CDR1 MRHNA and CDR2 SNTAGT. CDR3 protein: CASSRDSSTDTQYF. Here the CDR3 DNA reads TGTGCCAGCAGCCGGGACTCCTCCACAGATACGCAGTATTTT.

Note on this clonotype: One junction end disagrees with the germline gene, perhaps due to a read error. The chain combines TRBV6-1 with TRBJ1-3, with D possibly TRBD1 on 6 matching bases. The CDR3 length is 15 residues. The germline CDR1 and CDR2 sequences are MNHNS and SASEGT. The CDR3 loop reads CASRTRGREGNTICF. CDR3 nucleotides: TGTGCCAGCAGAACCAGGGGTCGCGAAGGAAACACCATATGTTTT.

This clonotype was counted many times. J is TRBJ1-4 and V is TRBV9; a possible D gene is TRBD1 (5 bases). The CDR3 has 15 residues. Per germline, CDR1 SGDLS and CDR2 YYNGEE. The germline V and J ends were trimmed by 3 bases and 6 bases, with 15 bases remaining between them. The CDR3 region has the DNA TGTGCCAGCAGCGCCCATGCGGGACGAGATGAAAAACTGTTTTTT. It codes for CASSAHAGRDEKLFF.

Ten or more counts support this clonotype. The chain employs TRBV20-1 and TRBJ2-4, with 8 bases identical to TRBD2. Per germline, CDR1 DFQATT and CDR2 SNEGSKA (reference sequence). The CDR3 totals 16 residues. CDR3 DNA sequence: TGCAGCCTTCCCGGGGGGGCGGGTGTGGCCAAAAACATTCAGTACTTC. Protein product: CSLPGGAGVAKNIQYF.

This clonotype appeared many times. The chain uses TRBV7-2 and TRBJ1-1, with 8 bases identical to TRBD1. This CDR3 region has 16 residues. Germline CDR1 reads SGHTA; CDR2 reads FQGNSA. Trimming cost V 5 bases and J 13 bases; bases outside gene matches: 21. The CDR3 sequence is CASSPRRGTGHKAGFF. CDR3 in DNA: TGTGCCAGCAGCCCCCGGAGGGGGACAGGACATAAAGCAGGTTTCTTT.

Turning to this clonotype: The junction and the germline gene differ at one end; a read error may be behind it. The chain couples TRBV19 to TRBJ1-2, with D unresolved. This CDR3 has 11 residues. The germline gives CDR1 LNHDA, CDR2 SQIVND (reference sequence). The CDR3 nucleotides read TGTGTCACCGAGAGAAACTATTGCTACACCTTC. Translated, it gives CVTERNYCYTF.

This clonotype was recorded at least ten times. The chain combines TRBV6-1 with TRBJ2-3; 10 bases agree with TRBD2. V lost 6 bases and J lost 1; bases outside the gene matches: 4. The CDR3 totals 15 residues. Germline loops: CDR1 MNHNS, CDR2 SASEGT. The CDR3 loop is CASRRGLAGTDTQYF. The CDR3 DNA reads as TGTGCCAGCAGGCGCGGACTAGCGGGCACAGATACGCAGTATTTT.

V is TRBV20-1 and J is TRBJ2-7; D is tentatively TRBD1 or TRBD2 (5 bases each). V gave up 1 base and J gave up 7 bases, with 11 bases separating them. This CDR3 spans 12 amino acids. Germline lookup yields CDR1 DFQATT and CDR2 SNEGSKA (reference sequence). The CDR3: CSARGDGFEQYF. As DNA, the CDR3 is TGCAGTGCTAGAGGGGACGGATTTGAGCAGTACTTC.

In regard to this clonotype: This likely stems from a read error, as it lies one base from a far larger clone. The rearrangement joins TRBV24-1 to TRBJ2-5; D possibly matches TRBD1 or TRBD2 (5 bases each). The closer fit of TRBJ2-1 to the DNA end suggests the J call may be wrong. The germline gives CDR1 KGHDR, CDR2 SFDVKD. CDR3 length: 16 residues. The CDR3 DNA reads TGTGCCACCAGTGATTCCACCCGGGGCAGCTACAATGAGCAGTTCTTC. This encodes CATSDSTRGSYNEQFF.

There are many counts of this clonotype. In DNA form, the CDR3 reads TGTGCCAGTAGTACGGGACAGAGTCTGGCTACACCCCTCCACTTT. Translated: CASSTGQSLATPLHF. The rearrangement links TRBV19 to TRBJ1-6; 7 bases align to TRBD1. The germline gives CDR1 LNHDA, CDR2 SQIVND (reference sequence). Trimming at V came to 4 bases and at J to 11 bases, leaving 11 bases not matched to a gene. The length of the CDR3 is 15 residues.

This clonotype has a handful of counts. The junction shows a germline mismatch at one end, possibly a read error. This chain uses TRBV7-9 with TRBJ2-5; TRBD2 aligns across 8 bases. CDR3 size: 17 residues. Germline loops: CDR1 SEHNR, CDR2 FQNEAQ (reference sequence). DNA for the CDR3: TGCGCCAGCAGCTTAGTCCCCACCCGGGGGGGAGGAGAGACCCAGTACTTC. Translation: CASSLVPTRGGGETQYF.

This clonotype appeared many times. The chain links TRBV9 to TRBJ2-1; D is perhaps TRBD2 (5 bases). Trimming left V 4 bases short and J 6 bases short, with 8 bases between. This CDR3 comprises 12 residues. Germline-derived CDR1 and CDR2 are SGDLS and YYNGEE. The CDR3 bases are TGTGCCAGCAGCCGGACTTTCAATGAGCAGTTCTTC. It yields the protein CASSRTFNEQFF.

The table lists this clonotype with many counts. The V and J genes are TRBV5-1 and TRBJ2-3, with D unresolved. This CDR3 has 15 amino acids. V was clipped by 5 bases and J by 3 bases, with 16 bases between them. Germline V lookup: CDR1 SGHRS, CDR2 YFSETQ. The chain's CDR3 is CASRSSVSETDTQYF. For the CDR3, the DNA is TGCGCCAGCAGATCCTCGGTGTCGGAGACAGATACGCAGTATTTT.

CDR3: CASSLVGQCLYGYTF. As DNA, the CDR3 is TGCGCCAGCAGCTTGGTAGGACAGTGCCTCTATGGCTACACCTTC. This chain connects TRBV5-1 to TRBJ1-2; D is perhaps TRBD1 (6 bases). The CDR3 extends over 15 amino acids. Germline CDR1 is SGHRS and CDR2 is YFSETQ. Trimming cost V 0 bases and J 4 bases, with 13 bases left between them.

This clonotype appeared many times. The V and J genes are TRBV3-1 and TRBJ1-1, with a tentative D call TRBD1 (6 bases). CDR1 LGHDT and CDR2 YNNKEL come from the germline V gene (reference sequence). This CDR3 has 15 amino acids. The V gene lost 4 bases and the J gene lost 2 bases, with 14 bases spanning the gap. CDR3 region: CASSRLQGPNTEAFF. DNA of the CDR3: TGTGCCAGCAGCCGCCTACAGGGACCCAACACTGAAGCTTTCTTT.

This rearrangement joins TRBV6-1 to TRBJ1-1, with TRBD1 identical over 8 bases. J lost 1 base, V lost 1 base, and 8 bases had no gene match. CDR3 length: 17 residues. Germline V gives CDR1 MNHNS, CDR2 SASEGT. DNA of the CDR3: TGTGCCAGCAGTGAAGGGCAGGGGGCTTTCTCGAACACTGAAGCTTTCTTT. It specifies CASSEGQGAFSNTEAFF.

The genes are TRBV5-4 and TRBJ1-4; a possible D gene is TRBD1 (6 bases). The CDR3 covers 13 residues. Germline CDR1 SGHNT, CDR2 YYREEE (reference sequence). Trimming left V 2 bases short and J 7 bases short, with 9 bases between. In DNA, the CDR3 is TGTGCCAGCAGCTTACAGGGACGTGAAAAACTGTTTTTT. Translation gives CASSLQGREKLFF.

Comments on this clonotype: A far larger clone is only one base removed, so a read error is likely. In DNA form, the CDR3 reads TGTGCCAGCAGCTCGGAACAGAATGAGCCCCAGCATTTT. Its protein product is CASSSEQNEPQHF. The chain is built from TRBV7-1 and TRBJ1-5, with no clear D. TRBV7-1 is treated as an ORF (open reading frame) with a function not yet certain. Trimming removed 3 bases at V and 8 bases at J, with 11 bases between. This CDR3 is built from 13 residues.

This clonotype was picked up many times. The chain is built from TRBV28 and TRBJ1-2; the D is unclear. This CDR3 is built from 15 residues. The germline V gene encodes CDR1 MDHEN and CDR2 SYDVKM. The V gene lost 5 bases and the J gene lost 6 bases, with 19 bases spanning the gap. In nucleotides, the CDR3 is TGTGCCAGCAGTCTCCCTCAGGCTCAGGCGGATGGCTACACCTTC. Its translation is CASSLPQAQADGYTF.

The sample holds many counts of this clonotype. This sequence joins TRBV6-1 and TRBJ1-5, with D possibly TRBD1 on 6 matching bases. Per the germline V gene, CDR1 is MNHNS and CDR2 is SASEGT. The CDR3 extends over 15 amino acids. Trimming removed 6 bases from V and 2 bases from J, with 14 bases in between. CDR3 coding DNA: TGTGCCAGCAGCCGGGGGGGGCAGGGCAATCAGCCCCAGCATTTT. Translated, it gives CASSRGGQGNQPQHF.

This clonotype was seen at least ten times. The chain joins TRBV29-1 to TRBJ2-1; 9 bases map to TRBD2. Unmatched junction bases numbered 8, after V lost 4 bases and J lost 7 bases. The CDR3 spans 14 residues. Germline V CDR1 and CDR2: SQVTM, ANQGSEA. This CDR3 is CSVGSGGGANEQFF. The CDR3 nucleotides are TGCAGCGTTGGATCAGGCGGGGGGGCAAATGAGCAGTTCTTC.

The table lists this clonotype with many counts. V usage is TRBV7-2 and J usage is TRBJ2-1, with TRBD2 as a possible D gene (5 bases). The germline V and J ends were trimmed by 5 bases and 3 bases, with 14 bases remaining between them. The CDR3 has 15 amino acids. The germline V gene has CDR1 SGHTA and CDR2 FQGNSA. CDR3: CASSPSRGRYNEQFF. The DNA of the CDR3 is TGTGCCAGCAGCCCCAGCAGAGGGCGCTACAATGAGCAGTTCTTC.

The V call is TRBV20-1, the J call TRBJ2-2; 7 bases agree with TRBD1. This CDR3 comprises 16 residues. The junction had 10 bases not matched to a gene; V was cut back by 2 bases and J by 4 bases. Germline V gene data show CDR1 as DFQATT and CDR2 as SNEGSKA (reference sequence). CDR3 amino acids: CSARPVGTDSTGELFF. The DNA of the CDR3 is TGCAGTGCTAGACCTGTCGGGACAGACAGCACCGGGGAGCTGTTTTTT.

This clonotype was found many times. V usage is TRBV9 and J usage is TRBJ1-1; 7 bases are a match to TRBD1. The CDR3 sequence is 13 residues long. V lost 3 bases, J lost 11 bases, and 10 bases stayed unmatched. Per germline, CDR1 SGDLS and CDR2 YYNGEE. CDR3 DNA: TGTGCCAGCAGCGCCGAAGCGAGGGGGCGGGCTTTCTTT. Translating gives CASSAEARGRAFF.

This clonotype appeared a single time. The likely explanation is a read error, given a far larger clone one base away. The chain has TRBV12-3 or TRBV12-4 and TRBJ1-5; 9 nucleotides agree with TRBD1. Trimming cost V 3 bases and J 5 bases; bases outside gene matches: 23. This CDR3 has 21 residues. CDR3 DNA sequence: TGTGCCAGCAGTTTCGTTTCTCGATTTAGGACAGGGGAGGATGGGGATCAGCCCCAGCATTTT. It translates to CASSFVSRFRTGEDGDQPQHF.

This clonotype occurred many times. The V and J genes are TRBV19 and TRBJ1-6, with 8 bases aligning to TRBD1. Germline CDR1 and CDR2: LNHDA and SQIVND (reference sequence). The CDR3 has 14 residues. With V trimmed by 8 bases and J by 5 bases, 5 bases remained unmatched. The CDR3, as DNA: TGTGCCAGTTGTAAGACAGGGGATAATTCACCCCTCCACTTT. Amino acid sequence: CASCKTGDNSPLHF.

Turning to this clonotype: A much bigger clone sits one base away, suggesting this may be a read error. This chain connects TRBV3-1 to TRBJ1-2; 10 bases line up with TRBD1. Per the germline V gene, CDR1 is LGHDT and CDR2 is YNNKEL (reference sequence). Germline trimming cut 4 bases from V and 5 bases from J; bases unmatched to any gene: 13. The CDR3 covers 17 residues. CDR3 protein: CASSRGQGERTLYGYTF. Written as DNA, the CDR3 is TGTGCCAGCAGCCGCGGACAGGGGGAAAGGACTTTATATGGCTACACCTTC.